Each of the 18 T cell receptor beta chains below was sequenced from the same sample in a study of technical replicates of blood from a few donors. Some clones are missing from TCRdb's copy, which holds only in-frame ones; the method was immunoSEQ multiplex PCR. Found here are some 78,000 clones, 94% of them singletons; the top ten hold over 0.2%. Sequenced input: T cells isolated from PBMCs. The receptors originated from a human donor in good health.

The chain couples TRBV30 to TRBJ1-1, with D possibly matching TRBD1 (6 bases). Between the trimmed V and J ends, which lost 0 bases and 4 bases, there was a span of 12 bases. There are 14 residues in the CDR3. Germline CDR1 and CDR2: GTSNPN and SVGIG (reference sequence). CDR3 DNA: TGTGCCTGGAGTGTACTGGGGGCGGGCACTGAAGCTTTCTTT. This encodes CAWSVLGAGTEAFF.

V and J are TRBV18 and TRBJ2-3; D gene ambiguous. V gave up 6 bases and J gave up 6 bases, with 10 bases separating them. Germline CDR1 is KGHSH and CDR2 is LQKENI. The CDR3 is 12 amino acids. This CDR3 is CASSLSSDTQYF. DNA of the CDR3: TGTGCCAGCTCCCTAAGCTCGGATACGCAGTATTTT. Full variable domain (rest looked up from reference TRBV18 and TRBJ2-3): NAGVMQNPRHLVRRRGQEARLRCSPMKGHSHVYWYRQLPEEGLKFMVYLQKENIIDESGMPKERFSAEFPKEGPSILRIQQVVRGDSAAYFCASSLSSDTQYFGPGTRLTVL.

The chain links TRBV6-1 to TRBJ1-3; D perhaps matches TRBD1 (5 bases). The V and J ends lost 2 bases and 4 bases respectively, with 15 bases between them. Germline assignment: CDR1 MNHNS and CDR2 SASEGT. There are 16 residues in the CDR3. In nucleotides, the CDR3 is TGTGCCAGCAGTGAATTAAGCGCAGGGTGGGGAAACACCATATATTTT. This translates into CASSELSAGWGNTIYF.

The rearrangement links TRBV27 to TRBJ2-7, with 9 bases that match TRBD2. The germline V gene encodes CDR1 MNHEY and CDR2 SMNVEV (reference sequence). The CDR3 consists of 15 residues. The trim removed 2 bases at V and 6 bases at J, leaving 8 bases unmatched. The CDR3 DNA reads TGTGCCAGCAGTTTAAAGAGCGGGAGGTCTAGCGAGCAGTACTTC. This sequence encodes CASSLKSGRSSEQYF.

The chain couples TRBV25-1 to TRBJ2-2; 9 bases match TRBD2. Trimming at V came to 1 base and at J to 1 base, leaving 1 base not matched to a gene. CDR1 MGHDK and CDR2 SYGVNS come from the germline V gene. The length of the CDR3 is 16 residues. The CDR3 loop reads CASSESSGENTGELFF. The CDR3 nucleotides read TGTGCCAGCAGTGAATCTAGCGGGGAGAACACCGGGGAGCTGTTTTTT.

This sequence joins TRBV6-1 and TRBJ2-7; TRBD2 aligns across 13 bases. V dropped 5 bases and J dropped 6; count of bases not matched to a gene: 7. The length of the CDR3 is 15 residues. Germline values: CDR1 MNHNS, CDR2 SASEGT. The DNA for the CDR3 is TGTGCCAGCAGTACTGGACTAGCGGGAGTTTCCGAGCAGTACTTC. It encodes CASSTGLAGVSEQYF.

This clone was seen only a few times. The V gene is TRBV4-2, the J gene TRBJ2-7, with 8 bases identical to TRBD2. Germline assignment: CDR1 LGHNA and CDR2 YNFKEQ. Unmatched junction bases numbered 10, after V lost 4 bases and J lost 5 bases. There are 15 residues in the CDR3. CDR3 protein: CASSRRTSNFDEQYF. CDR3 nucleotides: TGTGCCAGCAGCCGCCGGACTAGCAACTTTGACGAGCAGTACTTC.

V is TRBV5-1 and J is TRBJ1-1, with D maybe TRBD1 (6 bases). Trimming shortened V by 3 bases and J by 3 bases, and 18 bases separated the two germline ends. The CDR3 has 16 amino acids. In germline, CDR1 is SGHRS, CDR2 YFSETQ. DNA for the CDR3: TGCGCCAGCAGCTCTCCACAGGGTGGGACCGACACTGAAGCTTTCTTT. Translation gives CASSSPQGGTDTEAFF.

The rearrangement uses TRBV9 and TRBJ2-4; 12 bases are shared with TRBD1. There are 16 residues in the CDR3. V trimming: 3 bases; J trimming: 2 bases; junction bases outside the gene matches: 3. Germline CDR1 reads SGDLS; CDR2 reads YYNGEE. CDR3 protein: CASSEGQGATKNIQYF. Here the CDR3 DNA reads TGTGCCAGCAGCGAGGGACAGGGGGCGACCAAAAACATTCAGTACTTC.

The J gene is TRBJ1-2, the V gene TRBV29-1, with D uncertain. Germline CDR1 SQVTM, CDR2 ANQGSEA. The CDR3 covers 14 residues. V lost 4 bases to trimming and J lost 4 bases, with 16 bases between them. The CDR3 nucleotides read TGCAGCGTTGTTGCTCCGGGGTATACCTATGGCTACACCTTC. It specifies CSVVAPGYTYGYTF. The full variable domain, with the rest looked up from reference TRBV29-1 and TRBJ1-2, is SAVISQKPSRDICQRGTSLTIQCQVDSQVTMMFWYRQQPGQSLTLIATANQGSEATYESGFVIDKFPISRPNLTFSTLTVSNMSPEDSSIYLCSVVAPGYTYGYTFGSGTRLTVV.

This clone was found once. The V call is TRBV5-1, the J call TRBJ1-3; 8 bases fit TRBD1. V was clipped by 3 bases and J by 8 bases; unmatched bases: 7. This CDR3 is 14 amino acids long. From germline, CDR1 is SGHRS and CDR2 YFSETQ. This CDR3 is CASSSTGAPDTIYF. CDR3 sequence (DNA): TGCGCCAGCAGCTCGACAGGGGCTCCGGACACCATATATTTT.

V and J are TRBV7-9 and TRBJ1-4, with 7 bases aligning to TRBD1. The CDR3 is 14 residues long. The germline V gene has CDR1 SEHNR and CDR2 FQNEAQ (reference sequence). V lost 5 bases and J lost 6; bases outside the gene matches: 6. CDR3 region: CASSPTGYDEKLFF. CDR3 DNA sequence: TGTGCCAGCAGCCCGACAGGGTACGATGAAAAACTGTTTTTT.

The V and J genes are TRBV2 and TRBJ2-1, with 7 bases lining up with TRBD2. The CDR3 is 15 amino acids. Germline V gene sequence: CDR1 SNHLY, CDR2 FYNNEI. The J segment lost 8 bases and the V segment lost 5 bases, leaving 12 bases of the junction unmatched. The CDR3, as DNA: TGTGCCAGCAGTCGGGGGGAACTTAGTATCGATGAGCAGTTCTTC. This gives the protein CASSRGELSIDEQFF.

CDR3 residues: CASSMGIRTGANVLTF. The CDR3 DNA sequence: TGCGCCAGCAGCATGGGTATCCGTACTGGGGCCAACGTCCTGACTTTC. The chain couples TRBV5-1 to TRBJ2-6; D gene uncertain. This CDR3 spans 16 amino acids. Trimming stripped 4 bases from V and 2 bases from J, with 13 bases between. From germline, CDR1 is SGHRS and CDR2 YFSETQ.

This clone came up once. This rearrangement joins TRBV2 to TRBJ2-5; D call uncertain. The germline V gene encodes CDR1 SNHLY and CDR2 FYNNEI. There are 12 residues in the CDR3. Trimming shortened V by 4 bases and J by 1 base, and 4 bases separated the two germline ends. The CDR3 region is CASSVFQETQYF. In DNA, the CDR3 is TGTGCCAGCAGTGTATTCCAAGAGACCCAGTACTTC.

The CDR3 DNA reads as TGTGCCAGCAGCTTAGGGACAGGGGGTTGGCAGTACTTC. It is translated as CASSLGTGGWQYF. V gene TRBV11-2 combines with J gene TRBJ2-7, with 10 bases matching TRBD1. The CDR3 runs to 13 residues. Per the germline V gene, CDR1 is SGHAT and CDR2 is FQNNGV. Trimming removed 1 base from V and 9 bases from J; junction bases left unmatched: 3.

The V call is TRBV5-8, the J call TRBJ1-3; D is unclear. Looked up from germline, CDR1 is SGHTS and CDR2 is YDEGEE. The CDR3 consists of 14 residues. V was shortened by 3 bases and J by 3 bases, with 10 bases between the two germline ends. The DNA for the CDR3 is TGTGCCAGCAGCTGGACCGGGAGTGGAAACACCATATATTTT. This encodes CASSWTGSGNTIYF.

This chain links TRBV7-8 with TRBJ1-4, with TRBD1 identical over 7 bases. The CDR3 runs to 15 residues. The V and J ends lost 1 base and 7 bases, in that order; junction bases with no gene match: 6. The germline V gene encodes CDR1 SGHVS and CDR2 FQNEAQ. CDR3 loop: CASSLVSQGGEKLFF. The CDR3 DNA follows: TGTGCCAGCAGCTTAGTATCTCAGGGGGGTGAAAAACTGTTTTTT. Variable domain in full (rest from reference TRBV7-8 and TRBJ1-4): GAGVSQSPRYKVAKRGQDVALRCDPISGHVSLFWYQQALGQGPEFLTYFQNEAQLDKSGLPSDRFFAERPEGSVSTLKIQRTQQEDSAVYLCASSLVSQGGEKLFFGSGTQLSVL.